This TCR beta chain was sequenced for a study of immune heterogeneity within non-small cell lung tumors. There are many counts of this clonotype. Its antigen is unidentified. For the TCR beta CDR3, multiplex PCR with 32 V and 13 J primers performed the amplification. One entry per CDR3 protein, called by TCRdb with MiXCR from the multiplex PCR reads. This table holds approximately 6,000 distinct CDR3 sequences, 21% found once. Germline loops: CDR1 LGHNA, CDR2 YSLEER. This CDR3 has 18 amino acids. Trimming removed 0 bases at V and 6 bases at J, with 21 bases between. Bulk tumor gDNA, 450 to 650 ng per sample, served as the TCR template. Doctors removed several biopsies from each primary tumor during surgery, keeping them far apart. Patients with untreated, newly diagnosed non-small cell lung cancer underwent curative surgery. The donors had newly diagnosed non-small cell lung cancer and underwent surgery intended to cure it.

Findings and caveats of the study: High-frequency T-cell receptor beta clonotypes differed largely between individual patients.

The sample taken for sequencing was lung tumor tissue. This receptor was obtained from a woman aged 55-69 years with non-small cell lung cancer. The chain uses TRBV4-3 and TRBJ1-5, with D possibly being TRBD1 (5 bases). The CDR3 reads CASSQEVIRGWYIQPQHF. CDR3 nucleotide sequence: TGCGCCAGCAGCCAAGAAGTCATTAGGGGATGGTATATTCAGCCCCAGCATTTT.